The source of this TCR beta chain is a study of shared clonotypes between healthy human individuals. The study's findings and limits: Naive CD4 clonotypes were shared across a few donors at 4.5% to 6%. Clonotypes shared by all four donors outscored non-shared clonotypes in generation probability.

Repertoires were generated with immunoSEQ multiplex PCR, while TCRdb's copy carries only in-frame clones and drops some. The table lists millions of clones, around 90% of them singletons, with 0.11% to 0.15% in the top ten. V was pared by 7 bases and J by 0 bases, with 10 bases between. The CDR3 contains 14 residues. Germline V CDR1 and CDR2: SNHLY, FYNNEI. Details on this clone: What it binds is unknown.

V gene TRBV2 combines with J gene TRBJ1-5; D is undetermined. The sequence was obtained from a man younger than 35 in good health. Sequenced sample: naive CD4+ T cells sorted from blood. Subset: CD45RA+ positively selected. The CDR3 DNA is TGTGCCAGCAACTCACGTTTTAGCAATCAGCCCCAGCATTTT. Its protein product is CASNSRFSNQPQHF.